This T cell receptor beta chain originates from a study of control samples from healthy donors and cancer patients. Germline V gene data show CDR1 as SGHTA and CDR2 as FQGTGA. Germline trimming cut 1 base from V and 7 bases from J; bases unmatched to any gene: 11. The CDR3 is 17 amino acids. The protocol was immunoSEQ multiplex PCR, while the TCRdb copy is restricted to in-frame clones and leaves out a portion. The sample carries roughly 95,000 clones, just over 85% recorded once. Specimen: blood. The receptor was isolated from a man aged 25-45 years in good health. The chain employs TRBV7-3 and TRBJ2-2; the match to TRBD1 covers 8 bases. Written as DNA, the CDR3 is TGTGCCAGCAGCTTAAACTCTTGGACAGGGTCGTACGGGGAGCTGTTTTTT. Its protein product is CASSLNSWTGSYGELFF.